This TCR beta chain is drawn from a study of a mutant IDH1 vaccine in newly diagnosed glioma. Across the whole study: Beforehand, treatment had been radiotherapy, temozolomide, or both; the majority received both.

This sample's time point: baseline, week 1 (first vaccination visit). Treatment here: pre-vaccination baseline after standard-of-care therapy. Clones were read by immunoSEQ multiplex PCR, and TCRdb kept only the in-frame ones, dropping some. The sample contains roughly 51,000 clones, more than 80% of which appear only once. There are 15 residues in the CDR3. The V gene's germline CDR1 is SNHLY and CDR2 FYNNEI. V lost 2 bases to trimming and J lost 3 bases, with 14 bases between them. This clone has more than one count but fewer than ten. The antigen is unknown. Study-level results: Whatever changes occurred in top peripheral T cell clonotypes seemed unrelated to pseudoprogression.

Material: PBMCs, obtained from a glioma patient treated with radiotherapy, temozolomide or both. The TCR was taken from a man aged 35-49 years with glioma. The chain is built from TRBV2 and TRBJ2-7; D unresolved. The CDR3 spells CASSERANSFYEQYF. As DNA, the CDR3 is TGTGCCAGCAGTGAAAGAGCGAATAGTTTCTACGAGCAGTACTTC.